This T cell receptor beta chain was recorded in a study of identical twins. This CDR3 contains 15 residues. Trimming removed 3 bases from V and 7 bases from J; junction bases left unmatched: 8. Germline V lookup: CDR1 SNHLY, CDR2 FYNNEI. Via MiXCR, TCRdb re-called the 5' RACE reads, giving one row per CDR3 protein. The table includes about 490,000 distinct CDR3 sequences, around 15% detected once. The same data also contributed to another study, on yellow fever vaccine responses in identical twins.

The sequenced sample was CD4+ T cells sorted from blood. The receptor's source is a woman aged 18-30 years in good health. The chain joins TRBV2 to TRBJ1-5; TRBD1 matches at 8 bases. Here the CDR3 reads CASSEVTGVGQPQHF. CDR3 bases: TGTGCCAGCAGTGAGGTGACAGGGGTAGGACAGCCCCAGCATTTT.